This is a list of T cell receptor beta chains from one sample in a study of identical twins. One entry per CDR3 protein results from TCRdb running MiXCR on the 5' RACE reads. The table includes hundreds of thousands of distinct CDR3 sequences, around 12% detected once. These data were also filed under a second study, of yellow fever vaccine responses in identical twins.

The sample consisted of CD8+ T cells sorted from blood. These receptors were taken from a woman aged 18-30 years in good health. Both conserved end residues are part of each CDR3. The D gene is left open where the match is weak. Expanded clones are given a class, and other clones once, few, many or no size at all.

>NA|TRBJ2-7|NA|TRBV3-1
TGTGCCAGCAGCCAGCGGGACCCTAACACAGGGGAGCAGTACTTC
CASSQRDPNTGEQYF
>few|TRBJ2-3|NA|TRBV7-9
TGTGCCACAATGGGCGGGGCCTCGGGCACAGATACGCAGTATTTT
CATMGGASGTDTQYF
>NA|TRBJ2-1|NA|TRBV12-3/TRBV12-4
TGTGCCAGCAGAGTAGACTGGGGGGTGTACAATGAGCAGTTCTTC
CASRVDWGVYNEQFF
>NA|TRBJ2-1|NA|TRBV2
TGTGCCAGCACTGGACGGGATGAAGTCAATGAGCAGTTCTTC
CASTGRDEVNEQFF
>NA|TRBJ2-2|NA|TRBV7-8
TGTGCCAGCAGCGGACAGTACACCGGGGAGCTGTTTTTT
CASSGQYTGELFF
>few|TRBJ2-1|NA|TRBV5-6
TGTGCCAGCAGCTTGCTTGTGGACTGGACCTACAATGAGCAGTTCTTC
CASSLLVDWTYNEQFF
>few|TRBJ2-2|NA|TRBV3-1
TGTGCCAGCAGCCCTGGATCGGCTTACACCGGGGAGCTGTTTTTT
CASSPGSAYTGELFF
>NA|TRBJ1-1|NA|TRBV12-3/TRBV12-4
TGTGCCAGCAGTTTATTAGGGGAGGACACTGAAGCTTTCTTT
CASSLLGEDTEAFF
>NA|TRBJ2-7|TRBD2|TRBV20-1
TGCAGTGCTAGAGACCTTTCCGGGACTAGAGACGAGCAGTACTTC
CSARDLSGTRDEQYF
>NA|TRBJ2-1|NA|TRBV15
TGTGCCACCAGCAGAGATTTGGGGGACTACAATGAGCAGTTCTTC
CATSRDLGDYNEQFF
>few|TRBJ2-1|NA|TRBV6-5
TGTGCCAGCAGTTACGGGCCCAGGGGATACAATGAGCAGTTCTTC
CASSYGPRGYNEQFF
>NA|TRBJ2-7|NA|TRBV13
TGTGCCAGCAGCCCCCGGTCCTCCCGCTACGAGCAGTACTTC
CASSPRSSRYEQYF
>few|TRBJ2-1|NA|TRBV7-9
TGTGCCAGCAGCTTAGATGGGTGGCTCGGGAATGAGCAGTTCTTC
CASSLDGWLGNEQFF
>NA|TRBJ2-1|NA|TRBV7-6
TGTGCCAGCAGCTCCCCATGGGGGGTTGGCCCCTACAATGAGCAGTTCTTC
CASSSPWGVGPYNEQFF
>NA|TRBJ2-3|TRBD2|TRBV4-1
TGCGCCAGCAGCCTCGAGCGGGAAGATACGCAGTATTTT
CASSLEREDTQYF
>NA|TRBJ2-2|TRBD1|TRBV7-6
TGTGCCAGCACCCATGACAGGGGGCCGGGCACCGGGGAGCTGTTTTTT
CASTHDRGPGTGELFF
>NA|TRBJ2-1|NA|TRBV7-6
TGTGCCAGCAGCTTAGGAGGCCCCTACAATGTGCAGTTCTTC
CASSLGGPYNVQFF
>few|TRBJ2-1|NA|TRBV9
TGTGCCAGCAGCGTAGGTGGGTTTACTGAGCAGTTCTTC
CASSVGGFTEQFF
>NA|TRBJ2-1|TRBD2|TRBV20-1
TGCAGTGCCATGGGGACTAGCGTGAATGAGCAGTTCTTC
CSAMGTSVNEQFF
>few|TRBJ2-7|NA|TRBV13
TGTGCCAGCAGCTTCCGCTACGAGCAGTACTTC
CASSFRYEQYF
>few|TRBJ2-1|NA|TRBV4-2
TGTGCCAGCAGCAATGTTGGTAATGAGCAGTTCTTC
CASSNVGNEQFF
>NA|TRBJ2-1|NA|TRBV2
TGTGCCAGTATCAACAATGAGCAGTTCTTC
CASINNEQFF
>NA|TRBJ2-5|TRBD1|TRBV27
TGTGCCAGCAGTACGACAGGGGAGACCCAGTACTTC
CASSTTGETQYF
>few|TRBJ2-3|TRBD2|TRBV10-2
TGCGCCAGCAGTGGGGATAGCGGGAGGTTTGATACGCAGTATTTT
CASSGDSGRFDTQYF
>few|TRBJ2-3|TRBD2|TRBV9
TGTGCCAGCAGCGCCGAGGGACTAGGAATCGCAGATACGCAGTATTTT
CASSAEGLGIADTQYF
>few|TRBJ1-5|NA|TRBV10-3
TGTGCCATCAGCCAGGGGACCGTGAGCAATCAGCCCCAGCATTTT
CAISQGTVSNQPQHF
>NA|TRBJ2-2|TRBD2|TRBV5-1
TGCGCCAGCAGCTTGCATACGGGACTAGCGCCTCGGACTGGGCCCGGGGAGCTGTTTTTT
CASSLHTGLAPRTGPGELFF
>NA|TRBJ1-1|NA|TRBV20-1
TGCAGTGCTAGAAAGGGGACGGGGAACACTGAAGCTTTCTTT
CSARKGTGNTEAFF
>few|TRBJ2-1|TRBD2|TRBV5-1
TGCGCCAGCAAAAAGCGGGGGATTCAGTTCTTC
CASKKRGIQFF
>few|TRBJ2-5|TRBD2|TRBV4-1
TGCGTTGACAGCCAAGATGTATCTCTAGCGGAGGAGAAGCCGTTGGAGACCCAGTACTTC
CVDSQDVSLAEEKPLETQYF
>few|TRBJ1-5|NA|TRBV27
TGTGCCAGCAGTCCCCAGGGTTATGGCAATCAGCCCCAGCATTTT
CASSPQGYGNQPQHF
>few|TRBJ2-3|NA|TRBV4-1
TGCGCCAGCAGCCGCTTTACTGTTGATCCGGATACGCAGTATTTT
CASSRFTVDPDTQYF
>few|TRBJ2-2|NA|TRBV29-1
TGCAGCGTTGAGCCCGGGAACCGGGACACCGGGGAGCTGTTTTTT
CSVEPGNRDTGELFF
>few|TRBJ2-7|NA|TRBV28
TGTGCCAGCAGTTTTGAGACAGAGACCTACGAGCAGTACTTC
CASSFETETYEQYF
>NA|TRBJ2-7|NA|TRBV20-1
TGCAGTGCTAGGTCGGGGGCCGTCTACGAGCAGTACTTC
CSARSGAVYEQYF
>few|TRBJ2-3|NA|TRBV12-3/TRBV12-4
TGTGCCATTACAAAAGACGAGGCTAGCACAGATACGCAGTATTTT
CAITKDEASTDTQYF
>few|TRBJ2-1|TRBD2|TRBV5-1
TGCGCCAGCAGCGGGGGACTAGCGGGCAATGAGCAGTTCTTC
CASSGGLAGNEQFF
>NA|TRBJ2-5|NA|TRBV19
TGTGCCAGTAGTATTCTAAGCCAAGAGACCCAGTACTTC
CASSILSQETQYF
>NA|TRBJ2-1|TRBD2|TRBV7-3
TGTGCCAGCAGTTCTAGCGGGACCACCTACAATGAGCAGTTCTTC
CASSSSGTTYNEQFF
>few|TRBJ2-1|TRBD2|TRBV9
TGTGCCAGCAGCGCGGCGGGGGGAACCTACAATGAGCAGTTCTTC
CASSAAGGTYNEQFF
>NA|TRBJ2-7|NA|TRBV5-6
TGTGCCAGCAGCTCCACCCTGGGAGAGCAGTACTTC
CASSSTLGEQYF
>many|TRBJ2-5|NA|TRBV11-2
TGTGCCAGCAGCTTAGATCTGCTCTTCCAAGAGACCCAGTACTTC
CASSLDLLFQETQYF